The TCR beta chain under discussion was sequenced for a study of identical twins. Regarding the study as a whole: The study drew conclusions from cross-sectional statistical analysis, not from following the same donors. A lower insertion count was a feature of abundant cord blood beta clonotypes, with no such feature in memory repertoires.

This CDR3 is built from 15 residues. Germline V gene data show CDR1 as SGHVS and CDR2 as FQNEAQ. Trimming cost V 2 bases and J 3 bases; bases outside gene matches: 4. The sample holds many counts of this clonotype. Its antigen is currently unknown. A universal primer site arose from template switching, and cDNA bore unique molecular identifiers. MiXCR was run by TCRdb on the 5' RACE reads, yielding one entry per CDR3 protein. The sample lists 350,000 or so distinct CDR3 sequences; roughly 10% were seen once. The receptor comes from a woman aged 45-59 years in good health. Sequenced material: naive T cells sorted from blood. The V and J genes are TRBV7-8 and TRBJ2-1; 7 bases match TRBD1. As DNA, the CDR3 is TGTGCCAGCAGCTTACCGGGACAGCGCTACAATGAGCAGTTCTTC. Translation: CASSLPGQRYNEQFF.